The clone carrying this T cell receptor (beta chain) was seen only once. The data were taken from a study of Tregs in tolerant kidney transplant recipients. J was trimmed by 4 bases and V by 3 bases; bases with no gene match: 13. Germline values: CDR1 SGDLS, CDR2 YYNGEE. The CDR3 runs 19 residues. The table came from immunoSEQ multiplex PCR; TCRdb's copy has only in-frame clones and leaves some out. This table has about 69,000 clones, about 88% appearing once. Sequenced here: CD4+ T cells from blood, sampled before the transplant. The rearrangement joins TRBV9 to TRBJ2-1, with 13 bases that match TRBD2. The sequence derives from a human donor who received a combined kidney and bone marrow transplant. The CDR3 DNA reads TGTGCCAGCAGCGGCGGACTAGCGGGAGAAAGGGGCGGGTACAATGAGCAGTTCTTC. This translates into CASSGGLAGERGGYNEQFF. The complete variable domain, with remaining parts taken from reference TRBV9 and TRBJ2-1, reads DSGVTQTPKHLITATGQRVTLRCSPRSGDLSVYWYQQSLDQGLQFLIQYYNGEERAKGNILERFSAQQFPDLHSELNLSSLELGDSALYFCASSGGLAGERGGYNEQFFGPGTRLTVL.